This TCR beta chain derives from a study of T cell responses to AZD1222 COVID-19 vaccine. This clone showed up just once. Its antigen is still unknown. Study-wide results and caveats: CD4 TCRs covered the whole spike, strongest at regions 160-218 and 743-854. Baseline seropositivity occurred in only 5 to 7 AZD1222 recipients.

Assay used: immunoSEQ multiplex PCR; TCRdb lists only in-frame clones, some missing. The data contain fewer than 120,000 clones, roughly four fifths of them singletons. The CDR3 has 10 residues. CDR1 is DFQATT and CDR2 is SNEGSKA in the germline V gene (reference sequence). The V gene lost 5 bases and the J gene lost 5 bases, with 7 bases spanning the gap. V gene TRBV20-1 combines with J gene TRBJ2-7; D not certain. Sequences were derived from peripheral blood, sampled on day 0 of AZD1222 vaccination. This clonotype was sampled from an adult in good health. CDR3 in amino acids: CSAYQHEQYF. The CDR3 DNA follows: TGCAGTGCTTATCAACACGAGCAGTACTTC.